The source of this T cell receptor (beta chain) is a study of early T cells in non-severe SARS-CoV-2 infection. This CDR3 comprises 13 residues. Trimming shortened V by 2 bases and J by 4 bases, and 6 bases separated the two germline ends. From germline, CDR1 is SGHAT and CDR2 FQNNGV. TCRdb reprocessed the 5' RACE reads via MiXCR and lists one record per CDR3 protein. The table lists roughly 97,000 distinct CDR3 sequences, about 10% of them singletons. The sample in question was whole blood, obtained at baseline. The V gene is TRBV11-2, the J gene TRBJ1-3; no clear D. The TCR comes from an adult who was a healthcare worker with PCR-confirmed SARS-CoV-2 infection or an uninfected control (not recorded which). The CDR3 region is CASSLRQGNTIYF. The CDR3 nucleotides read TGTGCCAGCAGCTTACGTCAGGGAAACACCATATATTTT.